This T cell receptor beta chain was documented in a study of blood T cell repertoires in COVID-19. Study context: Whether acute or convalescent, the COVID-19 samples came from the United States, Italy and Spain. PBMCs, B-cell-depleted T cells, or T cells were the source of the cDNA or gDNA that made up the material.

Data came from immunoSEQ multiplex PCR; TCRdb stores just in-frame clones and leaves some out. The data hold about 260,000 clones, with 80% to 90% observed a single time. The V gene end was trimmed by 5 bases and the J gene end by 7 bases; junction bases not matched to a gene: 13. Germline loops: CDR1 SGHAT, CDR2 FQDESV (reference sequence). CDR3 length: 16 residues. This TCR derives from a woman in her forties or fifties who had recovered from COVID-19. This chain joins TRBV11-1 and TRBJ2-1; 8 positions agree with TRBD2. The specimen sequenced was peripheral blood. This CDR3 reads CASSPRLAGGGNEQFF. The CDR3 nucleotides read TGTGCCAGCAGCCCCAGACTGGCGGGGGGCGGGAATGAGCAGTTCTTC.